Here is one T cell receptor beta chain with its context. Its matching antigen is unknown. The junction had 11 bases not matched to a gene; V was cut back by 6 bases and J by 7 bases. CDR1 and CDR2 from the germline V gene are SNHLY and FYNNEI. The CDR3 spans 14 residues. The sample belongs to a study of cytomegalovirus exposure and HLA in healthy donors. Study outcomes and limitations: HLA alleles were associated with 17,000 or so TCR beta sequences in a later analysis at 0.05 false discovery rate.

The PCR contained 60 Vbeta and 13 Jbeta primers. Sequenced by immunoSEQ multiplex PCR; TCRdb stores in-frame clones only, minus some. The sample includes 100,000 to 150,000 clones, 83% seen only once; the top ten take more than 3.5%. The clonotype originates from a woman aged 40-49 years in good health and CMV-seropositive. The sample was PBMCs. The chain joins TRBV2 to TRBJ1-2; TRBD1 matches 7 bases. Written as DNA, the CDR3 is TGTGCCAGCAGGCGCCGGGACAGCGTCGTTGGCTACACCTTC. Translated: CASRRRDSVVGYTF. The full variable domain, in which reference TRBV2 and TRBJ1-2 provide the parts outside the CDR3, is EPEVTQTPSHQVTQMGQEVILRCVPISNHLYFYWYRQILGQKVEFLVSFYNNEISEKSEIFDDQFSVERPDGSNFTLKIRSTKLEDSAMYFCASRRRDSVVGYTFGSGTRLTVV.